The 9 T cell receptor beta chains below were found in one sample sequenced in a study of Ad26.COV2.S vaccination and SARS-CoV-2 variants. Treatment denoted: roughly 19 received Ad26.COV2.S at low or high dose, single or two shots; 5 received placebo; per-sample allocation not given. Following the first vaccine or placebo injection, samples were taken on day 63. The assay was immunoSEQ multiplex PCR, and TCRdb's table has in-frame clones only and misses some. Counted here are roughly 350,000 clones, 86% occurring once; the ten biggest clones make up around 10%. The sequencing here drew on peripheral blood, taken in a trial of Ad26.COV2.S vaccine versus placebo. The receptors stem from a person between 18 and 60 years old who received the Ad26.COV2.S COVID-19 vaccine or a placebo.

V is TRBV18 and J is TRBJ2-3; possibly TRBD2 for D (6 bases). The CDR3 is 14 amino acids. Germline CDR1 and CDR2: KGHSH and LQKENI. V gave up 5 bases and J gave up 2 bases, with 11 bases separating them. CDR3 sequence (DNA): TGTGCCAGCTCAGAGCTAGCGAACACAGATACGCAGTATTTT. Translated, it gives CASSELANTDTQYF.

Comment on this clone: In the same sample, other DNA sequences code for this CDR3. The chain is built from TRBV27 and TRBJ2-7, with D perhaps TRBD2 (5 bases). The CDR3 loop spans 14 amino acids. Per germline, CDR1 MNHEY and CDR2 SMNVEV (reference sequence). V lost 3 bases to trimming and J lost 0 bases, with 9 bases between them. The CDR3 region is CASSLAGSSYEQYF. The CDR3 DNA reads as TGTGCCAGCAGTTTGGCGGGTTCCTCCTACGAGCAGTACTTC.

To note about this clone: The same CDR3 is also encoded by other DNA sequences in this sample. The CDR3 here is CASSSGGNTEAFF. CDR3 nucleotide sequence: TGTGCCAGCAGCTCTGGGGGGAACACTGAAGCTTTCTTT. This chain links TRBV7-2 with TRBJ1-1; possibly TRBD1 for D (5 bases). This CDR3 region has 13 residues. Between the trimmed V and J ends, which lost 4 bases and 1 base, there was a span of 7 bases. The germline V gene has CDR1 SGHTA and CDR2 FQGNSA.

The rearrangement joins TRBV9 to TRBJ1-2; D is uncertain. Germline V lookup: CDR1 SGDLS, CDR2 YYNGEE. V was pared by 3 bases and J by 2 bases, with 17 bases between. This CDR3 spans 16 amino acids. CDR3 in amino acids: CASSAAPFRRNYGYTF. The DNA of the CDR3 is TGTGCCAGCAGCGCAGCCCCGTTCCGACGGAACTATGGCTACACCTTC.

The J gene is TRBJ1-2, the V gene TRBV10-3; tentatively, D is TRBD1 (5 bases). The CDR3 covers 14 residues. Trimming left V 6 bases short and J 5 bases short, with 16 bases between. CDR1 is ENHRY, CDR2 SYGVKD, per germline. The CDR3 region is CAIRPIETAYGYTF. The CDR3 region has the DNA TGTGCCATCAGACCAATAGAGACAGCATATGGCTACACCTTC.

The chain joins TRBV29-1 to TRBJ2-1; tentative D call: TRBD2 (6 bases). This CDR3 has 14 amino acids. The V and J ends lost 4 bases and 6 bases respectively, with 16 bases between them. Germline V gene lookup returns CDR1 SQVTM and CDR2 ANQGSEA. CDR3 in amino acids: CSVGRGDGGNEQFF. In DNA, the CDR3 is TGCAGCGTTGGAAGGGGCGACGGGGGCAATGAGCAGTTCTTC.

This rearrangement joins TRBV3-1 (or the pseudogene TRBV3-2) to TRBJ1-1; 7 nucleotides match TRBD1. CDR3 size: 12 residues. V shed 0 bases, J shed 8 bases, and the junction held 0 bases outside the gene matches. Germline values: CDR1 LGHDT, CDR2 YNNKEL (reference sequence). The CDR3 DNA sequence: TGTGCCAGCAGCCAAGAGACAGGGGAAGCTTTCTTT. The encoded protein is CASSQETGEAFF.

This chain links TRBV19 with TRBJ2-6, with D perhaps matching TRBD1 or TRBD2 (5 bases each). Germline V gene lookup returns CDR1 LNHDA and CDR2 SQIVND (reference sequence). V lost 2 bases and J lost 3, with 8 bases in between. This CDR3 has 15 amino acids. CDR3 sequence (DNA): TGTGCCAGTAGTATACAGGGACGTGGGGCCAACGTCCTGACTTTC. Its translation: CASSIQGRGANVLTF.

This clone was seen a single time. The gene calls are TRBV28 and TRBJ1-4; no reliable D call. This CDR3 is built from 16 residues. Germline V gene lookup returns CDR1 MDHEN and CDR2 SYDVKM. Between the trimmed V and J ends, which lost 6 bases and 0 bases, there was a span of 14 bases. The CDR3: CASSPPAGSTNEKLFF. The CDR3 DNA follows: TGTGCCAGCAGCCCCCCAGCAGGCTCAACTAATGAAAAACTGTTTTTT. Complete variable domain (other parts from reference TRBV28 and TRBJ1-4): DVKVTQSSRYLVKRTGEKVFLECVQDMDHENMFWYRQDPGLGLRLIYFSYDVKMKEKGDIPEGYSVSREKKERFSLILESASTNQTSMYLCASSPPAGSTNEKLFFGSGTQLSVL.